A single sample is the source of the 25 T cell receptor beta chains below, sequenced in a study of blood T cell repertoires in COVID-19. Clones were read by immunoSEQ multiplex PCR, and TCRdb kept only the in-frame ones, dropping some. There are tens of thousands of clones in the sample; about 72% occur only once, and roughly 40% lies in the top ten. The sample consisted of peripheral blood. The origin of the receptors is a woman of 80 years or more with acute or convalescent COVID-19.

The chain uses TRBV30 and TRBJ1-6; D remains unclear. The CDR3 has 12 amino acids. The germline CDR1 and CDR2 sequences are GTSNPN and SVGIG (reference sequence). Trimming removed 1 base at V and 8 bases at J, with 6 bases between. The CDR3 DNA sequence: TGTGCCTGGAGTGATGTCTATTCACCCCTCCACTTT. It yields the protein CAWSDVYSPLHF.

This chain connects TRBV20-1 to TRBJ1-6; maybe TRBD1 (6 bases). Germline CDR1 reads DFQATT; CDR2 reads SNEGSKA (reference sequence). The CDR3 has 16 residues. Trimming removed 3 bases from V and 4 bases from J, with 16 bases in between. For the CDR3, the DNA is TGCAGTGCTAGTCGAGCCGGGACAAGTTATAATTCACCCCTCCACTTT. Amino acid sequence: CSASRAGTSYNSPLHF.

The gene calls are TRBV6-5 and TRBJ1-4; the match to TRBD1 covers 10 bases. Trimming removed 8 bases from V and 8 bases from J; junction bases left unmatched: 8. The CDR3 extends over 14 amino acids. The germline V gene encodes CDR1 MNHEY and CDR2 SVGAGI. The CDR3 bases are TGTGCCAGCGATCGGACAGGGGGGAAGGAAAAACTGTTTTTT. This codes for CASDRTGGKEKLFF.

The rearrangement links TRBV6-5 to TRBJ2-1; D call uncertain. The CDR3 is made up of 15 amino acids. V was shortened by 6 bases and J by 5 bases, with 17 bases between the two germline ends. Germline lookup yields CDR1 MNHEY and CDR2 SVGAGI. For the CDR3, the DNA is TGTGCCAGCAGCCCCCTGGGCAGCTCGAACAATGAGCAGTTCTTC. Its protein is CASSPLGSSNNEQFF.

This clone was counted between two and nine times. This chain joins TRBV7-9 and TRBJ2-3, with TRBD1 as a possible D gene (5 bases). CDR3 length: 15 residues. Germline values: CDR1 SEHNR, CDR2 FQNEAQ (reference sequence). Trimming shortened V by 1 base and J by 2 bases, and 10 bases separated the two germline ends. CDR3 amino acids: CASSLVGRATDTQYF. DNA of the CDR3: TGTGCCAGCAGCTTAGTGGGCAGGGCCACAGATACGCAGTATTTT.

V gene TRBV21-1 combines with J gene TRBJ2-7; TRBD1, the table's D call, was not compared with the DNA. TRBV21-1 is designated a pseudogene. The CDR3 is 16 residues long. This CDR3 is CASRKTRDSRTYEQYF. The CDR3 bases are TGTGCCAGCAGAAAAACACGGGACAGCCGGACGTACGAGCAGTACTTC.

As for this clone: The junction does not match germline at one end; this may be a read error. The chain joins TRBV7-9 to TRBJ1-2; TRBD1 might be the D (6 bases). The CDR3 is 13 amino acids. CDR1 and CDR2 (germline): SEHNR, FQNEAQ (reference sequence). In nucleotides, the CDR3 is TGTGCCAGCAGCTCGATCGCTGAGACAGGACAAGACTTC. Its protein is CASSSIAETGQDF.

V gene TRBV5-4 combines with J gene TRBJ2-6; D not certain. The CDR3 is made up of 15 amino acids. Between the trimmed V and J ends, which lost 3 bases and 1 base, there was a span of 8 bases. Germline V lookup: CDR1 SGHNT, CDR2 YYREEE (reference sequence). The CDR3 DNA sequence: TGTGCCAGCAGCTCCCCCCCTTCTGGGGCCAACGTCCTGACTTTC. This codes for CASSSPPSGANVLTF.

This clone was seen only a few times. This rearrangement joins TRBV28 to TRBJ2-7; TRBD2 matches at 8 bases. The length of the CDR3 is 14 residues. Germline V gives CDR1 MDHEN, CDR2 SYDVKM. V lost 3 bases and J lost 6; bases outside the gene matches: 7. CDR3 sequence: CASSFTGGPGEQYF. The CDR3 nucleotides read TGTGCCAGCAGTTTCACGGGGGGGCCTGGCGAGCAGTACTTC.

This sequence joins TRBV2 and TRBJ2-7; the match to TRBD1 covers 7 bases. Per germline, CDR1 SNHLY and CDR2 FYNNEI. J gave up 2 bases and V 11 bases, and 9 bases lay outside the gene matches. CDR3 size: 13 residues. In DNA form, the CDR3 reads TGTGCCTCAAACCGGGACAGAGCCTACGAGCAGTACTTC. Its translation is CASNRDRAYEQYF.

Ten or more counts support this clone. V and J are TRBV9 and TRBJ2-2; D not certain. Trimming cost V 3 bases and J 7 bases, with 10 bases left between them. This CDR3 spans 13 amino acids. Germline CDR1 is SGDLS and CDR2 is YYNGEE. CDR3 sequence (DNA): TGTGCCAGCAGCGCCCCCGGTAGCGGGGAGCTGTTTTTT. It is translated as CASSAPGSGELFF. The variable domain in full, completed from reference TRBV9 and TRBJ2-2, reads DSGVTQTPKHLITATGQRVTLRCSPRSGDLSVYWYQQSLDQGLQFLIQYYNGEERAKGNILERFSAQQFPDLHSELNLSSLELGDSALYFCASSAPGSGELFFGEGSRLTVL.

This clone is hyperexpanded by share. CDR3 residues: CASSSGTGGTEAFF. The CDR3 DNA sequence: TGTGCCAGCAGCTCCGGGACAGGGGGCACTGAAGCTTTCTTT. The V call is TRBV11-2, the J call TRBJ1-1; 11 nucleotides align to TRBD1. This CDR3 has 14 residues. The V and J ends lost 4 bases and 4 bases, in that order; junction bases with no gene match: 2. Germline CDR1 and CDR2: SGHAT and FQNNGV.

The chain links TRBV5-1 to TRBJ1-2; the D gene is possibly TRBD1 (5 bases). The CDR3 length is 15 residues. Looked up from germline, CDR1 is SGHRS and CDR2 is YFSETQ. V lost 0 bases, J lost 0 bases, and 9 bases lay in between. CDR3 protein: CASSLGRASNYGYTF. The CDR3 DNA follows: TGCGCCAGCAGCTTGGGCAGGGCTTCTAACTATGGCTACACCTTC.

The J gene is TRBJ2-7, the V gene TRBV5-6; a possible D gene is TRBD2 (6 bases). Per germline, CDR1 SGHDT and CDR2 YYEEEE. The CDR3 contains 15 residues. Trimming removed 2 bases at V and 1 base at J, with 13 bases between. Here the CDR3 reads CASSLLPGGSYEQYF. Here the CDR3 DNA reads TGTGCCAGCAGCTTACTTCCCGGGGGTTCCTACGAGCAGTACTTC.

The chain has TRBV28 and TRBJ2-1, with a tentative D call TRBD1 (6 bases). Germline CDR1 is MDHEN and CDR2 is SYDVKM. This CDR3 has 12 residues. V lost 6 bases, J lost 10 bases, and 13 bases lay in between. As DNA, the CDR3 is TGTGCCAGCAGCAAGGGACACGCCGAGCAGTTCTTC. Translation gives CASSKGHAEQFF.

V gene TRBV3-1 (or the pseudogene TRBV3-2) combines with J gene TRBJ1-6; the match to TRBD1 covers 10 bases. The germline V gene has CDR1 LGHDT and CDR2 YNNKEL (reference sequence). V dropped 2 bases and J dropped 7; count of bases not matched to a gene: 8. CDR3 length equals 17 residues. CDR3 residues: CASSQIWGTGENSPLHF. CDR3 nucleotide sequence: TGTGCCAGCAGCCAAATTTGGGGGACAGGGGAAAATTCACCCCTCCACTTT.

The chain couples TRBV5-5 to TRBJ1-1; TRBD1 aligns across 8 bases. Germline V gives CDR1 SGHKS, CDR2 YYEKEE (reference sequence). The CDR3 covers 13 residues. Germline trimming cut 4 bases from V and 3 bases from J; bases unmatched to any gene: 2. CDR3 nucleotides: TGTGCCAGCAGCGCGACAGGGGACACTGAAGCTTTCTTT. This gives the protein CASSATGDTEAFF.

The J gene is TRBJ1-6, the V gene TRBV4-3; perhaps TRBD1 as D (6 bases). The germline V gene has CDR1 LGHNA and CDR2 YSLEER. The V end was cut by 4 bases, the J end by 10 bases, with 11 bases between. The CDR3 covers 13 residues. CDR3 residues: CASSLRQDSPLHF. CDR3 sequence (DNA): TGCGCCAGCAGCCTCCGACAGGACTCACCCCTCCACTTT.

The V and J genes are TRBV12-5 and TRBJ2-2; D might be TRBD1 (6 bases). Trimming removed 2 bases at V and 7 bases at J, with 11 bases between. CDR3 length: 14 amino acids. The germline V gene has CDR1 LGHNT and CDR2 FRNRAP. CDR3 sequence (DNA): TGTGCTAGTGGTTTGCCAGGGGATAGCGGGGAGCTGTTTTTT. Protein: CASGLPGDSGELFF.

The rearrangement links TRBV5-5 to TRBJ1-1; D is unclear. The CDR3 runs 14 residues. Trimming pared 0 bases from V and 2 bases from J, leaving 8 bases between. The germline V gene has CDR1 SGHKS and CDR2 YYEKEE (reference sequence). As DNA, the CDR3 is TGTGCCAGCAGCTTGGCCCCGGTAAACACTGAAGCTTTCTTT. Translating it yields CASSLAPVNTEAFF.

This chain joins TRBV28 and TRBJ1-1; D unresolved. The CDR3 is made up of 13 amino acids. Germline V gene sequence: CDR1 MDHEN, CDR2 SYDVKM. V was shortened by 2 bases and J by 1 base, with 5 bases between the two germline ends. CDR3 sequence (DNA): TGTGCCAGCAGTTTAGTACAGAACACTGAAGCTTTCTTT. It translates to CASSLVQNTEAFF. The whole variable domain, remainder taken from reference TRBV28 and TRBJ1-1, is DVKVTQSSRYLVKRTGEKVFLECVQDMDHENMFWYRQDPGLGLRLIYFSYDVKMKEKGDIPEGYSVSREKKERFSLILESASTNQTSMYLCASSLVQNTEAFFGQGTRLTVV.

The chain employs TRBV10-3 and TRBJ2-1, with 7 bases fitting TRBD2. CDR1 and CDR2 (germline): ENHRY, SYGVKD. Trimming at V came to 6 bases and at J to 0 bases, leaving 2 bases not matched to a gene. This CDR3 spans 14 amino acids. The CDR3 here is CAISGGSSYNEQFF. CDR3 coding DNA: TGTGCCATCAGCGGGGGGAGCTCCTACAATGAGCAGTTCTTC.

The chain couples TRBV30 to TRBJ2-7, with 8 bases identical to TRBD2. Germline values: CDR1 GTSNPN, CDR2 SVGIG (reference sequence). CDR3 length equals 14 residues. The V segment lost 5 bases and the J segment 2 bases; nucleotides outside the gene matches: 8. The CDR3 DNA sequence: TGTGCCTGGGGTAAAAAAGCGGGGGCCTACGAGCAGTACTTC. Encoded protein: CAWGKKAGAYEQYF.

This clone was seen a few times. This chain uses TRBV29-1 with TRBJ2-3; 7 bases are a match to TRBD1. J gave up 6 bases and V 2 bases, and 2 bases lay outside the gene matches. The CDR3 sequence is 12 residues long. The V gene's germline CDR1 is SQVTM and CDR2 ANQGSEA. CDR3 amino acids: CSVEPGGDTQYF. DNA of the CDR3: TGCAGCGTTGAACCAGGGGGTGATACGCAGTATTTT.

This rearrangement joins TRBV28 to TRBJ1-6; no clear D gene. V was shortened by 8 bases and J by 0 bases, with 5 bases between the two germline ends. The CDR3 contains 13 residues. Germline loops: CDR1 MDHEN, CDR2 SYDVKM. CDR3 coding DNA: TGTGCCAGCTGGAGCTCCTATAATTCACCCCTCCACTTT. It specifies CASWSSYNSPLHF.